A single sample gave rise to the 31 T cell receptor beta chains below, sequenced in a study of T cell repertoires in ileal Crohn's disease. Sequenced by immunoSEQ multiplex PCR; TCRdb stores in-frame clones only, minus some. The sample holds roughly 14,000 clones, roughly 70% seen once. The sample consisted of ileal tissue. The receptors here all came from an adult with Crohn's disease.

The genes are TRBV7-3 and TRBJ2-1, with a weak D call TRBD2 (7 bases). The CDR3 is 14 residues long. Germline V CDR1 and CDR2: SGHTA, FQGTGA. V was trimmed by 3 bases and J by 13 bases, leaving 19 bases between them. The DNA of the CDR3 is TGTGCCAGCAGCTTTGAGGGGGGGAATATGATTCAGTTCTTC. Amino acid sequence: CASSFEGGNMIQFF.

The rearrangement uses TRBV27 and TRBJ1-4; D is unresolved. This CDR3 region has 13 residues. Germline CDR1 MNHEY, CDR2 SMNVEV (reference sequence). V was shortened by 5 bases and J by 7 bases, with 11 bases between the two germline ends. The CDR3 nucleotides are TGTGCCAGCAGTATGAGGGTTGGTGAAAAACTGTTTTTT. Translation: CASSMRVGEKLFF. The variable domain in full, with the rest retrieved from reference TRBV27 and TRBJ1-4, is EAQVTQNPRYLITVTGKKLTVTCSQNMNHEYMSWYRQDPGLGLRQIYYSMNVEVTDKGDVPEGYKVSRKEKRNFPLILESPSPNQTSLYFCASSMRVGEKLFFGSGTQLSVL.

By its share, this clone is medium-sized. The rearrangement joins TRBV5-1 to TRBJ1-2, with D possibly matching TRBD1 (5 bases). Trimming stripped 0 bases from V and 8 bases from J, with 17 bases between. CDR1 and CDR2 (germline): SGHRS, YFSETQ. This CDR3 is built from 15 residues. The CDR3 loop reads CASSLGGAQEEGYTF. CDR3 nucleotide sequence: TGCGCCAGCAGCTTGGGAGGGGCCCAGGAGGAAGGCTACACCTTC. Combining the CDR3 with reference TRBV5-1 and TRBJ1-2 gives the whole variable domain KAGVTQTPRYLIKTRGQQVTLSCSPISGHRSVSWYQQTPGQGLQFLFEYFSETQRNKGNFPGRFSGRQFSNSRSEMNVSTLELGDSALYLCASSLGGAQEEGYTFGSGTRLTVV.

This clone is a singleton in its sample. CDR3 sequence (DNA): TGTGCCAGCAGCCGAATGGCCCGAAGGGAGGCTTTCTTT. Amino acids: CASSRMARREAFF. The gene calls are TRBV14 and TRBJ1-1; D remains ambiguous. The CDR3 sequence is 13 residues long. Trimming removed 4 bases at V and 11 bases at J, with 17 bases between. The germline V gene encodes CDR1 SGHDN and CDR2 FVKESK. Supplemented by reference TRBV14 and TRBJ1-1, the full variable domain reads EAGVTQFPSHSVIEKGQTVTLRCDPISGHDNLYWYRRVMGKEIKFLLHFVKESKQDESGMPNNRFLAERTGGTYSTLKVQPAELEDSGVYFCASSRMARREAFFGQGTRLTVV.

The chain carries TRBV11-2 and TRBJ1-1; D not certain. The CDR3 has 13 amino acids. CDR1 and CDR2 from the germline V gene are SGHAT and FQNNGV. V lost 5 bases and J lost 11, with 18 bases in between. The CDR3 is CASSPFERVAAFF. CDR3 DNA sequence: TGTGCCAGCAGCCCCTTCGAAAGGGTCGCGGCTTTCTTT.

The V call is TRBV6-6, the J call TRBJ1-5; D gene unclear. The V gene's germline CDR1 is MNHNY and CDR2 SVGAGI (reference sequence). The CDR3 covers 14 residues. The V gene lost 2 bases and the J gene lost 6 bases, with 11 bases spanning the gap. CDR3: CASSYVQEGQPQHF. In DNA form, the CDR3 reads TGTGCCAGCAGTTACGTCCAGGAGGGTCAGCCCCAGCATTTT.

The chain has TRBV19 and TRBJ2-7; 12 nucleotides match TRBD2. The CDR3 is 15 amino acids. CDR1 is LNHDA and CDR2 is SQIVND in the germline V gene (reference sequence). V shed 5 bases and J 4 bases; nucleotides not matched to a gene: 6. In DNA form, the CDR3 reads TGTGCCAGTAGTTCCCTAGCGGGGGGGACTTACGAGCAGTACTTC. It encodes CASSSLAGGTYEQYF. Full variable domain (rest looked up from reference TRBV19 and TRBJ2-7): DGGITQSPKYLFRKEGQNVTLSCEQNLNHDAMYWYRQDPGQGLRLIYYSQIVNDFQKGDIAEGYSVSREKKESFPLTVTSAQKNPTAFYLCASSSLAGGTYEQYFGPGTRLTVT.

V and J are TRBV30 and TRBJ1-3, with TRBD1 as a possible D gene (6 bases). Germline loops: CDR1 GTSNPN, CDR2 SVGIG (reference sequence). V was clipped by 8 bases and J by 4 bases, with 15 bases between them. CDR3 length: 13 residues. The CDR3 DNA is TGTGCCAACCCCTTCAGGGGCGGAAACACCATATATTTT. Translating it yields CANPFRGGNTIYF.

This sequence joins TRBV5-4 and TRBJ2-2; TRBD1 might be the D (6 bases). Germline CDR1 SGHNT, CDR2 YYREEE (reference sequence). The CDR3 covers 15 residues. Deletions cut 0 bases from V and 6 bases from J, with 12 bases between. Written as DNA, the CDR3 is TGTGCCAGCAGCTTGGAACAGGGTGTACCCGGGGAGCTGTTTTTT. Protein: CASSLEQGVPGELFF.

The CDR3: CATQLTGGAVPEAFF. The DNA for the CDR3 is TGTGCCACCCAATTAACAGGGGGCGCCGTTCCTGAAGCTTTCTTT. V is TRBV15 and J is TRBJ1-1; 9 positions agree with TRBD1. V dropped 8 bases and J dropped 6; count of bases not matched to a gene: 13. The CDR3 extends over 15 amino acids. Germline V gene data show CDR1 as LNHNV and CDR2 as YYDKDF (reference sequence).

This clone is deemed medium-sized. The gene calls are TRBV19 and TRBJ2-1, with D maybe TRBD2 (5 bases). The CDR3 runs to 16 residues. The germline V gene encodes CDR1 LNHDA and CDR2 SQIVND (reference sequence). V was cut by 7 bases and J by 3 bases, with 19 bases left in between. CDR3 DNA: TGTGCCAGTATGGTTTGGCCTCCCGCGGGCTACAATGAGCAGTTCTTC. Residues: CASMVWPPAGYNEQFF.

In its sample, this clone ranks as large. This chain joins TRBV27 and TRBJ2-7, with 8 bases identical to TRBD1. Germline CDR1 and CDR2: MNHEY and SMNVEV (reference sequence). With 8 bases clipped from V and 3 bases from J, the junction kept 3 bases outside the gene matches. This CDR3 contains 12 residues. CDR3 residues: CASGTGHYEQYF. In DNA form, the CDR3 reads TGTGCCAGCGGGACAGGCCACTACGAGCAGTACTTC.

The count of this clone is one. The genes are TRBV28 and TRBJ1-2; D gene unclear. Trimming stripped 2 bases from V and 3 bases from J, with 7 bases between. CDR3 length: 13 residues. The germline gives CDR1 MDHEN, CDR2 SYDVKM. The CDR3 DNA sequence: TGTGCCAGCAGTTTAAAGGAGGACTATGGCTACACCTTC. Residues: CASSLKEDYGYTF.

The CDR3 sequence is CATSRGQASYEQYF. Written as DNA, the CDR3 is TGTGCCACCAGCAGAGGCCAGGCATCCTACGAGCAGTACTTC. This sequence joins TRBV15 and TRBJ2-7, with D uncertain. The V gene lost 1 base and the J gene lost 1 base, with 8 bases spanning the gap. In germline, CDR1 is LNHNV, CDR2 YYDKDF (reference sequence). The CDR3 consists of 14 residues.

The chain has TRBV29-1 and TRBJ2-1; 10 bases are shared with TRBD2. Trimming took 1 base from V and 7 from J; bases not matched to a gene: 10. CDR3 length: 16 amino acids. The germline CDR1 and CDR2 sequences are SQVTM and ANQGSEA. Here the CDR3 DNA reads TGCAGCGTTGAAGGTGTTAGCGGGGGGCGGGCGAATGAGCAGTTCTTC. Translation: CSVEGVSGGRANEQFF.

The chain couples TRBV12-5 to TRBJ1-1; D not resolved. Trimming took off 5 bases at V and 0 bases at J, with 16 bases between the two ends. The germline CDR1 and CDR2 sequences are LGHNT and FRNRAP. The CDR3 runs to 16 residues. The CDR3 DNA follows: TGTGCTAGTGGTCCCGGAGGGTATTTTTTGAACACTGAAGCTTTCTTT. Its protein is CASGPGGYFLNTEAFF.

V gene TRBV19 combines with J gene TRBJ1-1; perhaps TRBD1 as D (5 bases). This CDR3 contains 15 residues. The V and J ends lost 2 bases and 6 bases respectively, with 16 bases between them. CDR1 is LNHDA, CDR2 SQIVND, per germline (reference sequence). As DNA, the CDR3 is TGTGCCAGTAGTATACTCCCCAGGGTTCCGGCTGAAGCTTTCTTT. Translation: CASSILPRVPAEAFF.

The chain has TRBV27 and TRBJ1-2; unclear D gene. CDR1 and CDR2 (germline): MNHEY, SMNVEV (reference sequence). V was clipped by 0 bases and J by 4 bases, with 6 bases between them. The CDR3 loop spans 13 amino acids. The CDR3 nucleotides read TGTGCCAGCAGTTTATCACAGAGCTATGGCTACACCTTC. Translated: CASSLSQSYGYTF.

A few counts support this clone. The chain carries TRBV19 and TRBJ1-3, with unresolved D. Trimming took off 1 base at V and 0 bases at J, with 7 bases between the two ends. This CDR3 has 15 amino acids. Germline-derived CDR1 and CDR2 are LNHDA and SQIVND (reference sequence). The CDR3 reads CASSIGDASGNTIYF. The DNA for the CDR3 is TGTGCCAGTAGTATAGGAGATGCCTCTGGAAACACCATATATTTT.

This clone was recorded once. The chain links TRBV27 to TRBJ1-2; D not resolved. The V gene's germline CDR1 is MNHEY and CDR2 SMNVEV (reference sequence). This CDR3 is 14 amino acids long. Trimming removed 3 bases from V and 4 bases from J, with 12 bases in between. CDR3 region: CASSFTPEIYGYTF. In DNA form, the CDR3 reads TGTGCCAGCAGTTTTACCCCGGAGATCTATGGCTACACCTTC.

The chain links TRBV28 to TRBJ2-1; TRBD2 aligns across 8 bases. The junction had 9 bases not matched to a gene; V was cut back by 5 bases and J by 12 bases. The CDR3 is 13 residues long. Germline-derived CDR1 and CDR2 are MDHEN and SYDVKM. The CDR3 spells CASSLAGGRRQFF. CDR3 DNA sequence: TGTGCCAGCAGTCTGGCGGGGGGTCGTAGGCAGTTCTTC.

This clone was seen just once. The chain links TRBV18 to TRBJ2-7; D is unclear. The CDR3 is made up of 14 amino acids. With 6 bases removed from V and 0 bases from J, the gap between germline ends came to 12 bases. In germline, CDR1 is KGHSH, CDR2 LQKENI. The CDR3 loop reads CASSVRQHSYEQYF. The CDR3 nucleotides read TGTGCCAGCTCTGTGCGACAACACTCCTACGAGCAGTACTTC.

The chain has TRBV25-1 and TRBJ1-1; TRBD1 agrees at 7 bases. The CDR3 is 14 amino acids. Per germline, CDR1 MGHDK and CDR2 SYGVNS. The V gene end was trimmed by 5 bases and the J gene end by 6 bases; junction bases not matched to a gene: 9. The CDR3 region is CASSTGTVTSEAFF. In nucleotides, the CDR3 is TGTGCCAGCAGTACCGGGACAGTCACTTCTGAAGCTTTCTTT.

The V gene is TRBV5-4, the J gene TRBJ1-1; 7 nucleotides agree with TRBD1. Germline-derived CDR1 and CDR2 are SGHNT and YYREEE (reference sequence). There are 13 residues in the CDR3. The trim removed 6 bases at V and 2 bases at J, leaving 4 bases unmatched. The CDR3 DNA sequence: TGTGCCAGCAACCGGGACAGTAACACTGAAGCTTTCTTT. This codes for CASNRDSNTEAFF.

This rearrangement joins TRBV28 to TRBJ1-1, with 10 nucleotides matching TRBD1. Germline CDR1 is MDHEN and CDR2 is SYDVKM. The J segment lost 6 bases and the V segment lost 3 bases, leaving 4 bases of the junction unmatched. This CDR3 is 14 amino acids long. The CDR3 loop reads CASSLTGTGAEAFF. In DNA form, the CDR3 reads TGTGCCAGCAGTTTGACCGGGACAGGGGCTGAAGCTTTCTTT.

This chain connects TRBV7-6 to TRBJ2-1; 10 bases map to TRBD1. The CDR3 spans 14 residues. Germline V CDR1 and CDR2: SGHVS, FNYEAQ. J was trimmed by 6 bases and V by 5 bases; bases with no gene match: 4. DNA of the CDR3: TGTGCCAGCAGCCCCCGGACAGGGGGCAATGAGCAGTTCTTC. Translation gives CASSPRTGGNEQFF. Together with reference TRBV7-6 and TRBJ2-1, the CDR3 gives the full variable domain: GAGVSQSPRYKVTKRGQDVALRCDPISGHVSLYWYRQALGQGPEFLTYFNYEAQQDKSGLPNDRFSAERPEGSISTLTIQRTEQRDSAMYRCASSPRTGGNEQFFGPGTRLTVL.

The gene calls are TRBV9 and TRBJ1-2; TRBD1 might be the D (5 bases). V dropped 4 bases and J dropped 7 bases, with 11 bases sitting between them. Germline CDR1 and CDR2: SGDLS and YYNGEE. This CDR3 is built from 12 residues. CDR3 sequence (DNA): TGTGCCAGCAGCTCCCAGGGAGGTGGCTACACCTTC. Its protein product is CASSSQGGGYTF.

This chain joins TRBV7-2 and TRBJ2-3, with 10 bases identical to TRBD2. CDR3 length: 15 amino acids. The V segment lost 5 bases and the J segment 6 bases; nucleotides outside the gene matches: 8. Germline V lookup: CDR1 SGHTA, CDR2 FQGNSA. DNA of the CDR3: TGTGCCAGCAGCCCTACTAGCGGGGCTTGGGATACGCAGTATTTT. Translated: CASSPTSGAWDTQYF.

This clone was detected only a few times. The J gene is TRBJ1-2, the V gene TRBV6-1; D call uncertain. The CDR3 extends over 13 amino acids. CDR1 is MNHNS, CDR2 SASEGT, per germline. The germline V and J ends were trimmed by 4 bases and 4 bases, with 10 bases remaining between them. The CDR3 loop is CASSGPDPYGYTF. The CDR3 coding sequence is TGTGCCAGCAGTGGCCCGGACCCCTATGGCTACACCTTC.

This chain joins TRBV13 and TRBJ1-1; D ambiguous. The germline gives CDR1 PRHDT, CDR2 FYEKMQ (reference sequence). V lost 2 bases, J lost 6 bases, and 7 bases lay in between. The CDR3 extends over 12 amino acids. The DNA for the CDR3 is TGTGCCAGCAGCTTATCGGAGCCTGAAGCTTTCTTT. As protein: CASSLSEPEAFF.

The chain combines TRBV27 with TRBJ2-7, with D tentatively TRBD1 (7 bases). The V and J ends lost 6 bases and 2 bases respectively, with 20 bases between them. Germline loops: CDR1 MNHEY, CDR2 SMNVEV (reference sequence). The CDR3 consists of 16 residues. The DNA of the CDR3 is TGTGCCAGCAGGCTTAGCGGAGGGGGCTATGCCTACGAGCAGTACTTC. Translation gives CASRLSGGGYAYEQYF.